This T cell receptor beta chain stems from a study of cytomegalovirus exposure and HLA in healthy donors. Use of 60 Vbeta and 13 Jbeta primers characterized the PCR. Generated by immunoSEQ multiplex PCR, the TCRdb table keeps only in-frame clones and is missing some. The table lists about 130,000 clones, with approximately 1% in the top ten. Trimming cost V 7 bases and J 1 base, with 10 bases left between them. CDR3 length: 13 amino acids. Per germline, CDR1 MNHEY and CDR2 SMNVEV (reference sequence). Study results and caveats: Researchers reported in a later analysis that a missense DCLRE1C variant was tied to TCR beta V- and J-gene trimming. DRB1 showed the most TCR associations and HLA-C the fewest in a later analysis, as rates varied by HLA locus. It was approximately 160 TCR beta chains that were listed as cytomegalovirus-associated.

Details on this clone: Its specificity is not known.

The TCR originated in a man between 18 and 35 years old in good health and CMV-seronegative. Source material: PBMCs. The chain employs TRBV27 and TRBJ1-1; D is unresolved. This CDR3 is CASTKSRNTEAFF. The CDR3 DNA is TGTGCCAGCACGAAGAGTCGGAACACTGAAGCTTTCTTT.